This T cell receptor beta chain was profiled in a study of control samples from healthy donors and cancer patients. Repertoires were generated with immunoSEQ multiplex PCR, while TCRdb's copy carries only in-frame clones and drops some. There are some 45,000 clones in the sample; 83% occur only once, and 47% lies in the top ten. CDR3 length: 14 amino acids. The germline CDR1 and CDR2 sequences are GTSNPN and SVGIG (reference sequence). The V segment lost 3 bases and the J segment 0 bases; nucleotides outside the gene matches: 3. This TCR was recovered from a man in his fifties or sixties in good health. This sequence joins TRBV30 and TRBJ2-3; 7 nucleotides agree with TRBD2. The sample was blood. The CDR3 coding sequence is TGTGCCTGGAGGGGGGGGTCTAGCACAGATACGCAGTATTTT. Translation: CAWRGGSSTDTQYF.